This T cell receptor beta chain emerged from a study of shared clonotypes between healthy human individuals. On this clone itself: Its antigen is not identified.

Whole-study findings and limits: Sharing across a few donors was seen in approximately 5.2% of naive CD4 clonotypes. An anticipated effect of sequencing depth on clonotype sharing among donors was recognized. Naive subsets, compared against memory subsets, generally had larger estimated richness values.

Here immunoSEQ multiplex PCR was the method, and the copy in TCRdb shows in-frame clones only, minus some. The sample holds around 750,000 clones, about 74% seen once. The clonotype comes from a woman in her twenties or thirties in good health. What was sequenced was memory CD4+ T cells sorted from blood. Specified subset: CD45RA-negative fraction.

CDR3 coding DNA: TGTGCCAGCAGTTCCTATAGCGGGAGGGTATCCTACGAGCAGTACTTC. Residues: CASSSYSGRVSYEQYF. The V gene is TRBV28, the J gene TRBJ2-7; 11 nucleotides agree with TRBD2. V shed 4 bases and J 1 base; nucleotides not matched to a gene: 6. The V gene's germline CDR1 is MDHEN and CDR2 SYDVKM. The CDR3 totals 16 residues.